This TCR beta chain is drawn from a study of regulatory T cells in long-lasting Graves disease. The V end lost 1 base, the J end lost 1 base, and 8 bases lay between the germline ends. CDR1 and CDR2 from the germline V gene are DFQATT and SNEGSKA (reference sequence). The CDR3 runs 13 residues. Time point reported: newly diagnosed GD, antithyroid drugs for less than 3 months. PBMC-extracted RNA yielded the TCR library. Points from the study as a whole: Those with persistent disease had in common more public clonotypes (2,741) than new patients (approximately 990). Persistent-disease Graves' patients showed less TCR diversity than new cases. TRBV28 was favored in persistent disease, as were TRBJ1-2 and TRBJ2-5.

This clonotype was observed a handful of times. The antigen remains unidentified. Relying on iRepertoire HTBI primers and Arm-PCR of CDR3 regions, the team built TCR beta libraries. TCRdb processed the multiplex PCR reads anew with MiXCR; each CDR3 protein has one entry. In the table there are around 330,000 distinct CDR3 sequences, 18% of which are singletons. V and J are TRBV20-1 and TRBJ2-7; the D is unclear. Sequences were derived from peripheral blood mononuclear cells (PBMCs), sampled at new diagnosis, from a patient treated with antithyroid drugs. The TCR comes from a female donor with Graves disease. The CDR3 protein is CSARGPSSYEQYF. The CDR3 DNA follows: TGCAGTGCTAGAGGTCCCTCGTCCTACGAGCAGTACTTC.